These 6 T cell receptor beta chains came from one sample sequenced in a study of spatial heterogeneity in lung cancer. TCRdb ran MiXCR on the 5' RACE reads and lists one entry per CDR3 protein. Among tens of thousands of distinct CDR3 sequences, under 7.5% were seen once, and the ten largest hold approximately 2.9%. Time point specified: sample taken at primary tumor resection. Unsorted whole RNA from tumor, nontumor lung or frozen PBMC underwent sequencing. This sample comprised PBMCs, obtained at surgery. The receptor set was obtained from a female donor with early-stage non-small cell lung cancer.

This clonotype was observed many times. V gene TRBV7-2 combines with J gene TRBJ1-2; unclear D gene. The CDR3 extends over 14 amino acids. Trimming took 5 bases from V and 2 from J, leaving 12 bases between them. Germline values: CDR1 SGHTA, CDR2 FQGNSA. CDR3 in amino acids: CASSPVGANYGYTF. In DNA form, the CDR3 reads TGTGCCAGCAGCCCCGTGGGCGCCAACTATGGCTACACCTTC.

This clonotype was observed many times. J is TRBJ1-6 and V is TRBV7-2; D might be TRBD1 (6 bases). This CDR3 is built from 14 residues. Germline V gene data show CDR1 as SGHTA and CDR2 as FQGNSA. Trimming left V 4 bases short and J 7 bases short, with 11 bases between. The CDR3 sequence: CASSSTGLNSPLHF. The CDR3 region has the DNA TGTGCCAGCAGCTCGACAGGTCTCAATTCACCCCTCCACTTT. The variable domain in full, with the rest retrieved from reference TRBV7-2 and TRBJ1-6, is GAGVSQSPSNKVTEKGKDVELRCDPISGHTALYWYRQSLGQGLEFLIYFQGNSAPDKSGLPSDRFSAERTGGSVSTLTIQRTQQEDSAVYLCASSSTGLNSPLHFGNGTRLTVT.

The table lists this clonotype with many counts. The chain is built from TRBV29-1 and TRBJ1-5; D is unresolved. V dropped 6 bases and J dropped 4 bases, with 16 bases sitting between them. In germline, CDR1 is SQVTM, CDR2 ANQGSEA. The CDR3 runs to 14 residues. The CDR3 nucleotides are TGCAGCGTCCTTATTTCCGGCCCGAATCAGCCCCAGCATTTT. Translation gives CSVLISGPNQPQHF.

This clonotype was observed at least ten times. This chain uses TRBV7-2 with TRBJ2-7; D tentatively reads TRBD1 or TRBD2 (5 bases each). This CDR3 has 12 residues. With 1 base removed from V and 5 bases from J, the gap between germline ends came to 6 bases. The germline V gene encodes CDR1 SGHTA and CDR2 FQGNSA. The CDR3 is CASSLVGDEQYF. DNA of the CDR3: TGTGCCAGCAGCTTAGTGGGGGACGAGCAGTACTTC.

This clonotype was observed many times. This CDR3 reads CASSPYERGSGNEQFF. CDR3 in DNA: TGTGCCAGCTCACCATATGAACGGGGGTCCGGTAATGAGCAGTTCTTC. The chain carries TRBV18 and TRBJ2-1, with D perhaps TRBD2 (6 bases). CDR1 is KGHSH, CDR2 LQKENI, per germline. V lost 2 bases, J lost 7 bases, and 18 bases lay in between. The CDR3 length is 16 residues.

This clonotype was recorded many times. This rearrangement joins TRBV10-3 to TRBJ2-3; D not resolved. The CDR3 covers 13 residues. The ends were cut back, 0 bases at V and 9 bases at J, with 10 bases in the middle. Per the germline V gene, CDR1 is ENHRY and CDR2 is SYGVKD. This chain's CDR3 is CAISESNPPTQYF. DNA of the CDR3: TGTGCCATCAGTGAGTCGAACCCTCCCACGCAGTATTTT.